This T cell receptor beta chain was sequenced during a study of blood T cell repertoires in COVID-19. Study-wide background: In each case, the material was cDNA or gDNA derived from T cells, B-cell-depleted T cells, or PBMCs.

As originally analysed: Estimates of nucleated cell counts were drawn from the amplification of reference gene primers. Assay used: immunoSEQ multiplex PCR; TCRdb lists only in-frame clones, some missing. The D gene and trimming were derived from the DNA, and the V and J assignments and clone size from that table. Altogether a few hundred thousand clones are present, more than 70% being singletons, with the ten largest covering roughly 12%. Germline V CDR1 and CDR2: LGHNT, FRNRAP. This CDR3 is 14 amino acids long. V lost 2 bases, J lost 1 base, and 6 bases lay in between. Followed over time, Seattle patients had been enrolled while infection was active.

The clonotype was recovered from a woman aged 45-59 years with COVID-19, enrolled during active disease. This chain connects TRBV12-5 to TRBJ1-5; D gene ambiguous. The material sequenced was peripheral blood. DNA of the CDR3: TGTGCTAGTGGTTTGCCGGAGAGCAATCAGCCCCAGCATTTT. Amino acid sequence: CASGLPESNQPQHF.